This T cell receptor beta chain is drawn from a study of cytomegalovirus exposure and HLA in healthy donors. PCR amplification relied on 60 Vbeta primers (plus 13 Jbeta primers). Method: immunoSEQ multiplex PCR; TCRdb's copy keeps in-frame clones and lacks some. This sample carries around 190,000 clones, roughly 87% of them seen once, and the ten largest clones take approximately 1.1%. Remarks on this clone: The antigen remains undetermined.

This CDR3 has 16 amino acids. CDR1 is SGHKS and CDR2 is YYEKEE in the germline V gene (reference sequence). V trimming: 8 bases; J trimming: 6 bases; junction bases outside the gene matches: 12. General study findings and limits: The study dropped some indistinguishable V segments, TRBV6-2 and TRBV6-3 among them. Sequencing depth across donors, presence/absence analyses assumed, was roughly uniform.

The specimen sequenced was PBMCs. The origin of this receptor is a boy aged 2-15 years in good health and CMV-seronegative. The V gene is TRBV5-5, the J gene TRBJ2-2; 11 bases are shared with TRBD2. The CDR3 DNA reads as TGTGCCAGTTTTAGTGCTAGCGGGGGGTCCGCCGGGGAGCTGTTTTTT. Amino acids: CASFSASGGSAGELFF.